This T cell receptor beta chain was found in a study of radiotherapy plus CTLA-4 blockade in lung cancer. Overall study: Among patients, roughly 18% showed objective responses, and around 30% had disease control.

Germline lookup yields CDR1 SGHVS and CDR2 FNYEAQ. Trimming removed 2 bases from V and 3 bases from J; junction bases left unmatched: 0. This CDR3 contains 14 residues. Measured with immunoSEQ multiplex PCR; TCRdb has only the in-frame clones, and not every one. The sample records 95,000 to 150,000 clones, approximately 90% being singletons. Study-level results: After treatment with radiotherapy plus ipilimumab, TCR clones that came from the tumor expanded in blood.

About this clone: The target antigen is unknown.

The receptor was isolated from a human donor with non-small cell lung cancer that progressed on radiotherapy plus ipilimumab. The chain joins TRBV7-6 to TRBJ2-2; 7 bases are a match to TRBD2. The material was peripheral blood, obtained from a patient treated with radiotherapy plus ipilimumab. The CDR3 reads CASSLLADTGELFF. In DNA form, the CDR3 reads TGTGCCAGCAGCTTACTAGCGGACACCGGGGAGCTGTTTTTT.